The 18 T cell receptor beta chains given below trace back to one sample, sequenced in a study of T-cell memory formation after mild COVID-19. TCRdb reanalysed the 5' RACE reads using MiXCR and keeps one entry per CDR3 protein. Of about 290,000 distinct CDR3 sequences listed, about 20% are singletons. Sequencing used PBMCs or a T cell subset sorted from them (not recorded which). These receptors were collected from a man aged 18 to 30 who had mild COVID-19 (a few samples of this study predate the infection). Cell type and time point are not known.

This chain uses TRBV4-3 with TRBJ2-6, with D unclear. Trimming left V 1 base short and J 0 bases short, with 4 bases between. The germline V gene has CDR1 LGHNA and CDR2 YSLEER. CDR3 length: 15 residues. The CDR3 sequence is CASSQANSGANVLTF. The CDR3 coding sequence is TGCGCCAGCAGCCAAGCGAACTCTGGGGCCAACGTCCTGACTTTC.

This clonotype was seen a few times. The DNA for the CDR3 is TGTGCCAGCAGCCGACGGGTGCAGGGGGCCACTGAAGCTTTCTTT. Encoded protein: CASSRRVQGATEAFF. The chain carries TRBV7-9 and TRBJ1-1, with 8 bases identical to TRBD1. V gave up 5 bases and J gave up 4 bases; unmatched junction bases: 9. The germline CDR1 and CDR2 sequences are SEHNR and FQNEAQ (reference sequence). CDR3 size: 15 residues.

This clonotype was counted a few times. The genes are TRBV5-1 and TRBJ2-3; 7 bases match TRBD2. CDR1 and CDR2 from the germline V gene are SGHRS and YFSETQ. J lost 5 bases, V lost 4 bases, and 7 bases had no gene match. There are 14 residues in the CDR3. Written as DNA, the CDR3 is TGCGCCAGCAGCCCCAGCGGGGCGGAAGATACGCAGTATTTT. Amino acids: CASSPSGAEDTQYF.

DNA for the CDR3: TGTGCCAGCAGCGGTGGGGGGCTCTACGAGCAGTACGTC. Amino acid sequence: CASSGGGLYEQYV. V gene TRBV7-2 combines with J gene TRBJ2-7; TRBD1 or TRBD2 may be the D gene (6 bases each). CDR1 is SGHTA, CDR2 FQGNSA, per germline. This CDR3 is built from 13 residues. The V end was cut by 5 bases, the J end by 3 bases, with 11 bases between.

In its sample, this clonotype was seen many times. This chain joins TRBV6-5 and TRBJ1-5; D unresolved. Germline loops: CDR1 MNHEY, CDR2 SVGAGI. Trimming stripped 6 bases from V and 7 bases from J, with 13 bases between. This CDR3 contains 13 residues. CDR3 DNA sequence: TGTGCCAGCAGCCCCGGGCCCGGCCAGCCCCAGCATTTT. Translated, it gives CASSPGPGQPQHF.

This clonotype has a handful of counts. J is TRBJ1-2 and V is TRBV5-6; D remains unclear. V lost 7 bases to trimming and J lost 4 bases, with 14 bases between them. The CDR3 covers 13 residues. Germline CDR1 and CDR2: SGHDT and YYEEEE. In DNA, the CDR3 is TGTGCCAGCTCCGGGCGGACCCCCTATGGCTACACCTTC. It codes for CASSGRTPYGYTF.

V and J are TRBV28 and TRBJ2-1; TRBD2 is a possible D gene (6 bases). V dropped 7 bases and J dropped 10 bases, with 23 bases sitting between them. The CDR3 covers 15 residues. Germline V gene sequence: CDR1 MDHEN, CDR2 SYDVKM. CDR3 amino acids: CASIPTGRRGREQFF. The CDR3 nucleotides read TGTGCCAGCATTCCTACAGGTCGGCGGGGTCGCGAGCAGTTCTTC.

The CDR3 coding sequence is TGTGCCAGCAGCTTAACTAGGGCTAGCGGGGGATCAGATACGCAGTATTTT. Translating gives CASSLTRASGGSDTQYF. V and J are TRBV7-3 and TRBJ2-3, with 10 bases aligning to TRBD2. CDR1 and CDR2 from the germline V gene are SGHTA and FQGTGA. The V segment lost 0 bases and the J segment 4 bases; nucleotides outside the gene matches: 7. This CDR3 comprises 17 residues.

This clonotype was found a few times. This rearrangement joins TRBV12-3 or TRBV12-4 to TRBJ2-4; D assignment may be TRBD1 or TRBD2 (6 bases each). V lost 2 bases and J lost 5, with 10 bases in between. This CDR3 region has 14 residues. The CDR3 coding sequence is TGTGCCAGCAGTTTATCGGGGGCCGAAAACATTCAGTACTTC. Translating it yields CASSLSGAENIQYF.

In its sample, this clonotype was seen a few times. Here the CDR3 DNA reads TGCAGTGCACTTAGGGACAGTGGGGGAGATTCACCCCTCCACTTT. Its translation: CSALRDSGGDSPLHF. The V call is TRBV20-1, the J call TRBJ1-6, with 7 positions matching TRBD1. This CDR3 contains 15 residues. The V and J ends lost 6 bases and 8 bases, in that order; junction bases with no gene match: 13. CDR1 and CDR2 (germline): DFQATT, SNEGSKA (reference sequence).

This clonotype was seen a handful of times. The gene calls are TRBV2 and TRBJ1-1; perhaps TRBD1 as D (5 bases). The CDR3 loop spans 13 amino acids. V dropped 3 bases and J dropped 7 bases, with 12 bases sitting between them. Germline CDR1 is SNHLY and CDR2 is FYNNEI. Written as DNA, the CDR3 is TGTGCCAGCAGTGAGTCGTGGGGCCTTGAAGCTTTCTTT. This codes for CASSESWGLEAFF.

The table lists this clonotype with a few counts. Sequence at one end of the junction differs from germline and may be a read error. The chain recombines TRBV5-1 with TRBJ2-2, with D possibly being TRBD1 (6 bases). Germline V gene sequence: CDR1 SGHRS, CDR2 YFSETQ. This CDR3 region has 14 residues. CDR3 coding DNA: TGCGCCAGCAGCTCACAGGGATACGACGGGGAGCTGATTTTT. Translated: CASSSQGYDGELIF.

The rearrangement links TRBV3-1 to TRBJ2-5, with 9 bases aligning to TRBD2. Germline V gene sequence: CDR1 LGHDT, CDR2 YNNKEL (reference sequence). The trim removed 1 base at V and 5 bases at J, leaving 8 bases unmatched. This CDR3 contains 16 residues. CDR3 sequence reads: CASSQVGGGAWETQYF. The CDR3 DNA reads TGTGCCAGCAGCCAAGTTGGCGGGGGGGCTTGGGAGACCCAGTACTTC.

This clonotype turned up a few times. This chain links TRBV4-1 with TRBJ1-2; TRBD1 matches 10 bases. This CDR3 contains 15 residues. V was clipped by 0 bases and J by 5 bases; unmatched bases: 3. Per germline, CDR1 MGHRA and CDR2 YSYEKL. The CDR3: CASSQDWGQGYGYTF. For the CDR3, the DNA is TGCGCCAGCAGCCAAGATTGGGGACAGGGGTATGGCTACACCTTC.

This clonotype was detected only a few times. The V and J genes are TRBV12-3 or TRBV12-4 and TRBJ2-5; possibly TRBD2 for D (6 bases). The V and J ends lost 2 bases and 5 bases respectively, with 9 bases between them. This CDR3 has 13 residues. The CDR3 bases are TGTGCCAGCAGTTTACACGGAGGGGAGACCCAGTACTTC. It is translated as CASSLHGGETQYF.

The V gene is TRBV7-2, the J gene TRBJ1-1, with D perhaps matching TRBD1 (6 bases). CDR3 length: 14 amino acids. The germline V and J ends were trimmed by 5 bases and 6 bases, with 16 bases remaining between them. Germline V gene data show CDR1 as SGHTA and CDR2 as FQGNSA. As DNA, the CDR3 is TGTGCCAGCAGCCTTGACAGGTTCACCCCTGAAGCTTTCTTT. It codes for CASSLDRFTPEAFF.

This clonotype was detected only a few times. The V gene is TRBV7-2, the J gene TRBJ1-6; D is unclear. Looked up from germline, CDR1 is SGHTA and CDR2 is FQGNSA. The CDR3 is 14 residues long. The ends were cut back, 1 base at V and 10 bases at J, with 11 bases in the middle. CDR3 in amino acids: CASSLVGERSPLHF. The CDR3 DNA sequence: TGTGCCAGCAGCTTAGTGGGTGAAAGATCACCCCTCCACTTT.

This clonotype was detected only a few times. CDR3 residues: CASSVNPGDTQYF. DNA for the CDR3: TGTGCCAGCAGCGTTAACCCAGGAGATACGCAGTATTTT. The chain links TRBV9 to TRBJ2-3; D is uncertain. Germline V CDR1 and CDR2: SGDLS, YYNGEE. The V end lost 2 bases, the J end lost 5 bases, and 9 bases lay between the germline ends. This CDR3 contains 13 residues.